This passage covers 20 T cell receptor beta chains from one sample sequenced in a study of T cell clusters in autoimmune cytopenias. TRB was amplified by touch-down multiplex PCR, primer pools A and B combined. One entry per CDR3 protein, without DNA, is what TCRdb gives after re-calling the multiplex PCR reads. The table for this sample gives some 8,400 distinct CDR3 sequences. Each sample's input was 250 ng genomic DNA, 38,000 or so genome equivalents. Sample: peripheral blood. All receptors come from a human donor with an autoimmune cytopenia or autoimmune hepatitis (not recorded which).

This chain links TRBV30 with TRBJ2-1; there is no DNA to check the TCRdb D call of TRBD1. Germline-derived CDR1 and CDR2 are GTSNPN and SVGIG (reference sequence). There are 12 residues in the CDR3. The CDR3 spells CAWATGPNEQFF.

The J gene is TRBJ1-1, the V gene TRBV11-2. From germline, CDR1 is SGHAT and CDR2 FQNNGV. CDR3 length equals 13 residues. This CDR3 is CASSLAGITEAFF.

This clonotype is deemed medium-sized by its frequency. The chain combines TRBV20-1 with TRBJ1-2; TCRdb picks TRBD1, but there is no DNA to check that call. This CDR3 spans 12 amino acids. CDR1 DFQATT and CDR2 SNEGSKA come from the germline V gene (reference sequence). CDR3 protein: CSASVQGAGYTF.

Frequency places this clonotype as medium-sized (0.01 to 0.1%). The CDR3 sequence is CASSRALFGYTF. This rearrangement joins TRBV12-3 or TRBV12-4 to TRBJ1-2. CDR3 length: 12 amino acids.

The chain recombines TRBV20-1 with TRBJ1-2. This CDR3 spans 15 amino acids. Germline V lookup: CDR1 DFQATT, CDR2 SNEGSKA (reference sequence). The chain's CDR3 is CSARPLIYREDGYTF.

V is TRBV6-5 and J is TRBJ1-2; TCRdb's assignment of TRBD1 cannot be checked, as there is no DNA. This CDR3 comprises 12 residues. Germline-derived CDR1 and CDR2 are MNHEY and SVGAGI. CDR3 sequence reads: CASTKGASGYTF.

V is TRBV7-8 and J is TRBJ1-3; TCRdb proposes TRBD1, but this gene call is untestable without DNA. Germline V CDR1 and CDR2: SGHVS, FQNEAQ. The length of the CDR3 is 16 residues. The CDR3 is CASSPPRGGNGNTIYF.

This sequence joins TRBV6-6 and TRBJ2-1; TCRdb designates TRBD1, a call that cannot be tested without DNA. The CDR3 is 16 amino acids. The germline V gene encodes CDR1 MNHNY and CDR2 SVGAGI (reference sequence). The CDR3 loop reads CASSYSPRPPGNEQFF.

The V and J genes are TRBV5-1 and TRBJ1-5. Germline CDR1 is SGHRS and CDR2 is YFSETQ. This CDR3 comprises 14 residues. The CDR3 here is CASSPDSLNQPQHF. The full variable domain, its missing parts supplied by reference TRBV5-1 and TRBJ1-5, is KAGVTQTPRYLIKTRGQQVTLSCSPISGHRSVSWYQQTPGQGLQFLFEYFSETQRNKGNFPGRFSGRQFSNSRSEMNVSTLELGDSALYLCASSPDSLNQPQHFGDGTRLSIL.

CDR3 region: CASSYSTDSIGYTF. The V and J genes are TRBV7-9 and TRBJ1-2; the D call from TCRdb, TRBD1, cannot be confirmed without DNA. The CDR3 length is 14 residues. The V gene's germline CDR1 is SEHNR and CDR2 FQNEAQ (reference sequence).

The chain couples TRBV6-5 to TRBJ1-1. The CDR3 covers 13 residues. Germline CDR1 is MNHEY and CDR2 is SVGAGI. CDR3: CASSRKEFTEAFF.

CDR3: CASSRTPGTGGTGNTIYF. The chain couples TRBV6-1 to TRBJ1-3; TCRdb's assignment of TRBD1 cannot be checked, as there is no DNA. The CDR3 is 18 amino acids. Germline-derived CDR1 and CDR2 are MNHNS and SASEGT.

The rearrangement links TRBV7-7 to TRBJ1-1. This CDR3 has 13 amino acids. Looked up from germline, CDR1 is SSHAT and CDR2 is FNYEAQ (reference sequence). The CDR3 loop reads CASSLEEGTEAFF. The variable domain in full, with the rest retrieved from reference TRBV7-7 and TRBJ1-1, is GAGVSQSPRYKVTKRGQDVTLRCDPISSHATLYWYQQALGQGPEFLTYFNYEAQPDKSGLPSDRFSAERPEGSISTLTIQRTEQRDSAMYRCASSLEEGTEAFFGQGTRLTVV.

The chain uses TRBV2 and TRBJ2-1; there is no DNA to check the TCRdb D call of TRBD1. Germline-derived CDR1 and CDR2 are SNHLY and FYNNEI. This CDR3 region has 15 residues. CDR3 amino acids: CASSDNRIGNNEQFF.

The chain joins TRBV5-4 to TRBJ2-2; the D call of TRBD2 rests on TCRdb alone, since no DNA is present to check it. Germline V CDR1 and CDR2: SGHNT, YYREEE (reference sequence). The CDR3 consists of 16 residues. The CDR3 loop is CASRDSGGPTTGELFF.

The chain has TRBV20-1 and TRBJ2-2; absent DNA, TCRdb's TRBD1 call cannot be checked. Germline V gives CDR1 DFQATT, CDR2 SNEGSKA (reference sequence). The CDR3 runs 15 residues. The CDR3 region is CSARDGGSNTGELFF.

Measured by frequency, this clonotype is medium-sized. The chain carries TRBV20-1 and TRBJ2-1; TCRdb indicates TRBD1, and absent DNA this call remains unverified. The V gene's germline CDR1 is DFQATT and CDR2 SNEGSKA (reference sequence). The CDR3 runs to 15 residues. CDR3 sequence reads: CSARTGDEGYNEQFF.

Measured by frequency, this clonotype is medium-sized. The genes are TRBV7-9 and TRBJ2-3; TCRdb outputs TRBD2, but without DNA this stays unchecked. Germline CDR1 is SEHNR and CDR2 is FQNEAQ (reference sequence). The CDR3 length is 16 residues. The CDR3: CASSLGAGRGSDTQYF.

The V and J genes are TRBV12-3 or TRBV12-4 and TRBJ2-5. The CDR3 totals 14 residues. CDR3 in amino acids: CASSLTYGWETQYF.

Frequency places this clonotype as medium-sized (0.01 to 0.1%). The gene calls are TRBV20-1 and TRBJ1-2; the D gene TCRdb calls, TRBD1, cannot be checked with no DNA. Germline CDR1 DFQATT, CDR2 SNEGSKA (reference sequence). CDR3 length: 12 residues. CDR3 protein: CSATGGSGGYTF.